These T cell receptor beta chains were read from a single sample in a study of response to subunit inactivated influenza vaccine. TCRdb ran MiXCR on the RT-PCR reads and lists one entry per CDR3 protein. The sample lists about 570,000 distinct CDR3 sequences; around 10% were seen once. These data were likewise used in another study, on T cells expressing NK-cell markers.

Sequenced here: PBMCs from blood, sampled on the day of vaccination. These receptors all come from a man aged 50 to 59 who received an inactivated influenza vaccine. Both conserved end residues are part of each CDR3.

j_gene: TRBJ1-1; v_gene: TRBV10-2; CDR3aa: CASISETAVNTEAFF
j_gene: TRBJ2-1; v_gene: TRBV4-3; CDR3aa: CASSQGVGNEQFF
j_gene: TRBJ2-1; v_gene: TRBV29-1; CDR3aa: CSVARILAGEDNEQFF
j_gene: TRBJ1-4; v_gene: TRBV4-3; CDR3aa: CASSQEWPRTGREKLFF
j_gene: TRBJ2-7; v_gene: TRBV6-5; CDR3aa: CASSYSGGRSGYEQYF
j_gene: TRBJ2-3; v_gene: TRBV20-1; CDR3aa: CSGSRDRASDTQYF
j_gene: TRBJ1-2; v_gene: TRBV28; CDR3aa: CASRASGRTYGYTF
j_gene: TRBJ2-7; v_gene: TRBV18; CDR3aa: CASSPGPPRDEQYF
j_gene: TRBJ2-5; v_gene: TRBV28; CDR3aa: CASRGGGKETQYF
j_gene: TRBJ1-3; v_gene: TRBV20-1; CDR3aa: CSARVGQSGNTIYF
j_gene: TRBJ2-7; v_gene: TRBV3-1; CDR3aa: CASSQDRTGGTYEQYF
j_gene: TRBJ2-3; v_gene: TRBV12-3/TRBV12-4; CDR3aa: CASSADGTTTDTQYF
j_gene: TRBJ2-3; v_gene: TRBV29-1; CDR3aa: CSDRVQGAGTDTQYF
j_gene: TRBJ2-7; v_gene: TRBV7-9; CDR3aa: CASAGTHYEQYF
j_gene: TRBJ2-7; v_gene: TRBV7-9; CDR3aa: CASTLTGDWEQYF
j_gene: TRBJ1-1; v_gene: TRBV29-1; CDR3aa: CSVVRGEGTEAFF
j_gene: TRBJ2-3; v_gene: TRBV3-1; CDR3aa: CASSQDWQFLTDTQYF
j_gene: TRBJ2-7; v_gene: TRBV2; CDR3aa: CASRDRESSYEQYF
j_gene: TRBJ2-7; v_gene: TRBV10-3; CDR3aa: CAIRPGTGGGEQYF
j_gene: TRBJ2-5; v_gene: TRBV6-1; CDR3aa: CASTRQGEETQYF
j_gene: TRBJ1-4; v_gene: TRBV5-6; CDR3aa: CASSFIRGNEKLFF
j_gene: TRBJ1-5; v_gene: TRBV27; CDR3aa: CASSLSSHSNQPQHF
j_gene: TRBJ1-1; v_gene: TRBV18; CDR3aa: CASSQQPPNTEAFF
j_gene: TRBJ1-2; v_gene: TRBV7-2; CDR3aa: CASSPDGYGYTF
j_gene: TRBJ2-3; v_gene: TRBV25-1; CDR3aa: CASSVAGASDTQYF
j_gene: TRBJ2-1; v_gene: TRBV5-6; CDR3aa: CASSLSSIGYNEQFF
j_gene: TRBJ2-2; v_gene: TRBV20-1; CDR3aa: CSAKLAGGGNGELFF
j_gene: TRBJ2-7; v_gene: TRBV12-3/TRBV12-4; CDR3aa: CASTQSREIYEQYF
j_gene: TRBJ2-5; v_gene: TRBV5-1; CDR3aa: CASSLGRPLEETQYF
j_gene: TRBJ2-7; v_gene: TRBV20-1; CDR3aa: CSARAGSGGVNEQYF
j_gene: TRBJ2-2; v_gene: TRBV12-3/TRBV12-4; CDR3aa: CASRPETGELFF
j_gene: TRBJ2-7; v_gene: TRBV24-1; CDR3aa: CATSDKDRALTYEQYF
j_gene: TRBJ1-2; v_gene: TRBV4-3; CDR3aa: CASSQAHGIGQTRLNYGYTF
j_gene: TRBJ2-1; v_gene: TRBV2; CDR3aa: CATAYSRTYNEQFF
j_gene: TRBJ2-3; v_gene: TRBV7-3; CDR3aa: CASSRTGVITDTQYF
j_gene: TRBJ1-2; v_gene: TRBV5-6; CDR3aa: CASRSEGGNYGYTF
j_gene: TRBJ1-5; v_gene: TRBV2; CDR3aa: CASSVRGGNQPQHF
j_gene: TRBJ2-7; v_gene: TRBV2; CDR3aa: CASSKDRGLIRPSEQYF
j_gene: TRBJ2-5; v_gene: TRBV5-1; CDR3aa: CASSSLGMETQYF
j_gene: TRBJ2-5; v_gene: TRBV5-1; CDR3aa: CASSSGTARETQYF
j_gene: TRBJ2-1; v_gene: TRBV7-2; CDR3aa: CASSLGAEVSQFF